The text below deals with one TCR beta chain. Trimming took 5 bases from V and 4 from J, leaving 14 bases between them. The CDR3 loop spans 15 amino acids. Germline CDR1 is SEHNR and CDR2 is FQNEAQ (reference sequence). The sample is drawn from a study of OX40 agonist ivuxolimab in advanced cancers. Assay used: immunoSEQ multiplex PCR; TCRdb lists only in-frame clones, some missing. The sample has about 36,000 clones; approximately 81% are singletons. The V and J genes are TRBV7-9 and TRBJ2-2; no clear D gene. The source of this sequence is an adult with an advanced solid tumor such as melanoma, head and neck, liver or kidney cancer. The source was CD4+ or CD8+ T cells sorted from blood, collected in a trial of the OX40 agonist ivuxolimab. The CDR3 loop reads CASSPEAFSTGELFF. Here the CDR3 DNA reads TGTGCCAGCAGCCCTGAGGCGTTCAGCACCGGGGAGCTGTTTTTT. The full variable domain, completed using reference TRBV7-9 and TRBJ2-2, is DTGVSQNPRHKITKRGQNVTFRCDPISEHNRLYWYRQTLGQGPEFLTYFQNEAQLEKSRLLSDRFSAERPKGSFSTLEIQRTEQGDSAMYLCASSPEAFSTGELFFGEGSRLTVL.